This TCR beta chain was retrieved from a study of CD8 T cells in ankylosing spondylitis. The V gene's germline CDR1 is SGHRS and CDR2 YFSETQ. There are 15 residues in the CDR3. Unmatched junction bases numbered 6, after V lost 0 bases and J lost 5 bases. The sample holds many counts of this clonotype. No antigen is known for it. A quantitative 5'-RACE method, one with molecular barcodes, was used to make TCR beta libraries. MiXCR, applied by TCRdb to the 5' RACE reads, yields one record per CDR3 protein. The sample lists roughly 490,000 distinct CDR3 sequences; approximately 5.3% were seen once. Study-wide results and limits: Clones linked to the disease showed a CD8+ phenotype. They occurred at relatively low frequencies in peripheral blood. Prior work had noted some motif variants in reactive arthritis blood and synovial fluid. What appeared characteristic of ankylosing spondylitis blood was a TCR beta motif of fewer than ten highly homologous variants.

This clonotype originated in a male donor with ankylosing spondylitis. This sequence joins TRBV5-1 and TRBJ1-2, with 8 bases that match TRBD1. Sequencing was carried out using blood, either unsorted or a sorted T cell fraction (not recorded which). DNA of the CDR3: TGCGCCAGCAGCTTGGGGCAGGGGGCTTCGTATGGCTACACCTTC. Protein: CASSLGQGASYGYTF.